Reported below is one T cell receptor beta chain. Its antigen specificity is not known. Base quality data are lacking; no much larger clone is found one base away. CDR1 and CDR2, per the germline V gene, are LGHNA and YSLEER. The junction shows trimming of 0 bases on V and 3 bases on J, plus 11 bases between the germline ends. The CDR3, from cysteine to phenylalanine, totals 15 residues. Here the CDR3 DNA is all that survives: 45 bases in frame from base 1. The data were obtained in a study of blood T cells in healthy people across ages (dated by TCRdb to 2014 to 2015). About the full investigation: In model experiments, roughly one uniquely barcoded TCR beta cDNA molecule per two T cells was captured by template switching. Donors were grouped into four age groups: young (average 16 years), middle-aged (roughly 38), aged (over 55) and long-lived (approximately 75). To avoid experimental bias, donors of different ages were randomly spread across the sequencing lanes. Two additional independent replicas of 1 million unique cDNA reads from the same blood draw were analyzed for two donors (one aged 18 to 30 and one aged 80 or older). The study measured age-related changes in TCR beta repertoire diversity using deep sequencing normalized with unique cDNA molecular identifiers.

Library generation was performed with 5' RACE. Sequencing instrument: Illumina HiSeq 2500. A second PCR of roughly 6 to 11 cycles was performed with a sample-barcoded 5' primer and a J-beta primer mix. A unique molecular identifier was introduced onto each TCR beta cDNA molecule by a template-switch 5' adaptor carrying 12 random nucleotides. At least 2.5 million CDR3-containing paired-end reads were obtained from each sample. The Mint cDNA synthesis kit, primed by a TRBC-specific oligonucleotide, was used to synthesize first-strand cDNA from all RNA. Following uracil-DNA glycosylase treatment, a first 18-cycle PCR with universal primers M1SS and BC2_uni_R was performed on all cDNA. The paper's data handling went like this. Normalization of each sample was performed by random selection of 1 million high-quality reads, each carrying a distinct molecular identifier. Reads with shared molecular identifiers were discarded instead of being binned into consensus sequences. MiTCR, run with a Q25 quality threshold and the strictest error-elimination algorithm, handled CDR3 identification, clonotype clustering and error correction. Lower-bound total TCR beta diversity was estimated with a nonparametric unseen species model using Euler transformation. In TCRdb, the public reads were trimmed at Q25 with fastp and aligned with MiXCR, with productive beta chains retained. One record per CDR3 amino acid sequence lists the most common genes and DNA. The V and J calls reflect TCRdb's pipeline rather than the authors' work. Present in this sample are fewer than 750,000 distinct CDR3 sequences, about 45% of which were seen just once. Together, the top ten hold about 26% of the sample.

The roughly 38 donors, aged 6 to 90 years, were systemically healthy Caucasian individuals from Russia. Each donor gave around 9.9 milliliters of peripheral blood, collected into EDTA-treated Vacutainer tubes. PBMCs were isolated by Ficoll-Paque density-gradient centrifugation, with at least 6 million obtained per sample. Trizol reagent was used to extract total RNA from PBMCs, with at least 6 micrograms per sample. For every donor, flow cytometry on a PBMC aliquot measured the percentage of naive CD45RAhigh/CD27high T cells. What the study reported, not specific to this receptor: Compared with the aged group, the long-lived group had more naive CD4+ T cells, fewer expanded clones and increased TCR diversity, a pattern suggesting age selection. Since profiling was done on bulk unsorted PBMCs, naive and antigen-experienced compartments could not be conclusively compared. Observed TCR beta diversity per million T cells fell roughly linearly with age, and a significant reduction was already apparent by age around 40. Estimates of total diversity from one million sequenced T cells were regarded as lower bounds and underestimates. Because the CMV infection status of the donors was unknown, age-related changes in expanded clonotypes may potentially have been confounded. Observed TCR beta diversity correlated strongly with the percentage of naive T cells measured by flow cytometry.

Rearrangement joined TRBV4-3 to TRBJ1-2, with no reliable assignment of the D segment. This TCR was recovered from a man older than 75 in good health. Sequenced input: blood. This receptor carries the CDR3 CASSQDNEGYYGYTF. The nucleotides read TGCGCCAGCAGCCAAGATAACGAGGGATACTATGGCTACACCTTC.